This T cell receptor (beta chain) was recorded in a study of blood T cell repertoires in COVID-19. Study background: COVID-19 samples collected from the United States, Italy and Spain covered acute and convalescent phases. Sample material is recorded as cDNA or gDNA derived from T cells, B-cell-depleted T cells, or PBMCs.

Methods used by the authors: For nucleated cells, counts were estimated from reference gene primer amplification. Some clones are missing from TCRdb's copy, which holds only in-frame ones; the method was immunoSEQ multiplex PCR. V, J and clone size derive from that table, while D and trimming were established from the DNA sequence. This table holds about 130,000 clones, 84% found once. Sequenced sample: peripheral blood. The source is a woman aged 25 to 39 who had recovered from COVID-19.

CDR3 region: CASSFMSLGGTGSLYGYTF. The CDR3, as DNA: TGTGCCAGCAGCTTTATGTCCCTTGGAGGGACAGGTTCACTCTATGGCTACACCTTC. V is TRBV7-6 and J is TRBJ1-2; TRBD1 matches at 8 bases. The germline gives CDR1 SGHVS, CDR2 FNYEAQ. V gave up 3 bases and J gave up 4 bases; unmatched junction bases: 19. The CDR3 has 19 amino acids.